The entry that follows covers one T cell receptor beta chain sequence. Which antigen it targets is not known. Within one base of it there is no much larger clone, and no base qualities were kept. This record belongs to a study of T-cell memory formation after mild COVID-19 listed by TCRdb under 2021. In terms of the full investigation: TCR sequence clusters from the two donors were largely donor specific. In two donors, T-cell clones that expanded and contracted after mild COVID-19 were tracked by sequencing TCRalpha and TCRbeta repertoires over time. Two young, previously healthy adult volunteers, one female and one male, were included in the cohort. Study-wide conclusions, independent of this receptor: From day 15 to 85, contracting clones showed balanced CD4/CD8 phenotypes, whereas a second wave of clones that expanded from day 15 to 37 leaned towards CD4+. The study covered only two mild cases, and larger cohorts including severe cases with pre-infection samples were considered necessary. The detection of some responding clones in pre-infection memory suggests that pre-existing cross-reactive memory T cells joined the SARS-CoV-2 response. The second-wave clones that peaked on day 37 were not confirmed to be SARS-CoV-2 specific. Contracting CD4+ clones were found mainly in CM and EM memory subsets, while CD8+ clones were enriched in EMRA.

The reads were generated on an Illumina NovaSeq 6000. cDNA libraries for TCRalpha and TCRbeta were prepared by 5'RACE using constant-segment primers, with sample barcodes and unique molecular identifiers added. Trizol reagent was used to extract RNA from every sample. Library amplification was performed in two PCR steps, and a second sample barcode and Illumina TruSeq adapters were introduced in the second step. Sequencing of libraries was performed on an Illumina NovaSeq with 2 x 150 bp paired-end reads. The original pipeline was this. The reads were demultiplexed and collapsed into UMI-guided consensus sequences using migec v1.2.7. Using mixcr v2.1.11, the UMI consensuses were aligned to TRA and TRB V and J templates and assembled into clonotypes. Expanded or contracted clonotypes were those called significant by both edgeR and NoisET, with noise models trained on biological replicates. For edgeR calls, a false discovery rate-adjusted p below 0.01 and a log2 fold-change threshold of 1 were applied. As an exploratory analysis of dynamics, PCA with hierarchical clustering was applied to max-normalized trajectories of the 1000 most abundant clonotypes. The CD4 or CD8 phenotype of responding clones was assigned using the separately sequenced CD4+ and CD8+ repertoires. Starting from the raw public reads, TCRdb applied fastp trimming at Q25, assembled clones with MiXCR and retained in-frame beta chains. Each entry is one CDR3 protein sequence, shown with its most common DNA and genes. TCRdb's processing, not the study's, gives the V and J calls here. This sample lists hundreds of thousands of distinct CDR3 sequences; approximately 19% were detected once. Roughly 21% of the sample is held by the ten biggest clonotypes.

Ficoll-Paque density gradient centrifugation was used to isolate PBMCs. The CDR3 numbers 15 residues from cysteine through phenylalanine. Of all the DNA, just the CDR3 is kept, 45 bases in frame from base 1. V and J are trimmed by 4 bases and 4 bases, and the gene matches miss 10 bases of the junction. Taken from the germline V gene, the CDR1 and CDR2 loops are SGHVS and FNYEAQ. The V and J genes are TRBV7-6 and TRBJ2-7, with 7 bases in between that match TRBD1. The specimen was PBMCs or a T cell subset sorted from them (not recorded which). The sequence came from a man aged 18 to 30 who had mild COVID-19 (a few samples of this study predate the infection). The sample titles of this study are shuffled in the database, so cell type and time point are left out; the donor was told from shared clones. The DNA reads as follows: TGTGCCAGCAGCTCAGCTCCAGGGGGTTCTTACGAGCAGTACTTC. This yields the protein CASSSAPGGSYEQYF.